This note documents a single T cell receptor (beta chain) sequence. The data stem from a study of Ad26.COV2.S vaccination and SARS-CoV-2 variants. Germline CDR1 reads MNHEY; CDR2 reads SVGEGT. CDR3 size: 12 residues. V was clipped by 6 bases and J by 2 bases, with 5 bases between them. Treatment in this sample: 15 to 20 received Ad26.COV2.S at low or high dose, single or two shots; about 5 received placebo; per-sample allocation not given. Material that was analyzed had been drawn on day 63 after the first vaccine or placebo injection. Assay: immunoSEQ multiplex PCR; the TCRdb copy retains only in-frame clones and omits some. The data hold around 310,000 clones, with under 90% observed a single time.

The source of this sequence is a person between 18 and 59 years old who received the Ad26.COV2.S COVID-19 vaccine or a placebo. The sample in question was peripheral blood, obtained in a trial of Ad26.COV2.S vaccine versus placebo. The genes are TRBV6-2 or TRBV6-3 and TRBJ1-3; unclear D gene. The CDR3: CASSNAGNTIYF. CDR3 nucleotide sequence: TGTGCCAGCAGCAACGCTGGAAACACCATATATTTT.